The clone carrying this TCR beta chain was recorded many times. Its antigen is unknown. MiXCR, applied by TCRdb to the reads, yields one record per CDR3 protein. The sample consists of 250,000 to 300,000 distinct CDR3 sequences, 12% to 15% of them appearing once. This entry is derived from a study of T cell repertoires in cytomegalovirus infection. Across the whole study: Both CMV infection and a matching HLA type were indicated by public TCR beta signatures. Whole-study results and caveats: HLA-C-restricted CMV-specific TCR beta clonotypes were dominant in the ex vivo response. Summed public TCR beta family frequency identified CMV carriers bearing the relevant HLA.

Germline CDR1 reads MDHEN; CDR2 reads SYDVKM. V dropped 11 bases and J dropped 8 bases, with 28 bases sitting between them. This CDR3 is 16 amino acids long. This rearrangement joins TRBV28 to TRBJ2-1; TRBD2 is a possible D gene (5 bases). The receptor was isolated from a human donor in good health (CMV status not recorded). Some clones in this sample may be carry-over from other donors' samples. The sequenced sample was PBMCs. The DNA of the CDR3 is TGTGCCCCCAAACCCCAGCGGCAGGCCAGCTGCGATGAGCAGTTCTTC. Translation gives CAPKPQRQASCDEQFF.